This entry concerns a single TCR beta chain. Its antigen is currently unknown. This CDR3 contains 19 residues. The primer mix had 60 Vbeta and 13 Jbeta primers. Libraries were prepared by immunoSEQ multiplex PCR; TCRdb keeps only in-frame clonotypes and omits some of them. The sample contains 95,000 to 150,000 clones, over 65% of which appear only once. This record comes from a study of cytomegalovirus exposure and HLA in healthy donors. The study's findings and limits: Some TCR beta chains (164 of them) were listed as cytomegalovirus-associated. Productive status was seen about 90% or about 30% of the time for most TCR beta V segments in an earlier analysis.

Sequenced material: PBMCs. The origin of this receptor is a middle-aged woman in good health and CMV-seropositive. The chain joins TRBV21-1 to TRBJ2-7; whether TRBD1, the table's D call, matches the DNA was not checked. TRBV21-1 is a known pseudogene. The CDR3: CASSKGPSGQGAGSYEQYF. The CDR3 DNA reads as TGTGCCAGCAGCAAAGGTCCTAGCGGACAGGGGGCGGGTTCCTACGAGCAGTACTTC.